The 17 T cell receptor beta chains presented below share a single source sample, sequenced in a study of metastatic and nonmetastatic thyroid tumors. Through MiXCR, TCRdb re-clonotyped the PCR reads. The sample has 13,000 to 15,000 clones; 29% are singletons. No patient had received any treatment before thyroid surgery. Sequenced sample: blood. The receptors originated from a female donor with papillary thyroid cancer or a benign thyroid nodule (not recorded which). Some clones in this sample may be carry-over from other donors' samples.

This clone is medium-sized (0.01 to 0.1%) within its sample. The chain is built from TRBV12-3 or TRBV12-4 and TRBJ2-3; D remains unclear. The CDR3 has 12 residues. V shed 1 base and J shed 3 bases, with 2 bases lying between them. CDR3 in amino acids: CASSLVTDTQYF. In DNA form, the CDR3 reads TGTGCCAGCAGTTTAGTAACAGATACGCAGTATTTT.

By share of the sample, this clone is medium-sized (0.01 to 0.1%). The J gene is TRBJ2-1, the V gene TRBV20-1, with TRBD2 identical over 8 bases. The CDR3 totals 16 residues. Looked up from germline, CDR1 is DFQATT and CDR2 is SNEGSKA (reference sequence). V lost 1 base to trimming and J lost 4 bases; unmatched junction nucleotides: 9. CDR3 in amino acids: CSARVRSGRGYNEQFF. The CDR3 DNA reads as TGCAGTGCTAGAGTTCGCAGCGGGAGAGGTTACAATGAGCAGTTCTTC.

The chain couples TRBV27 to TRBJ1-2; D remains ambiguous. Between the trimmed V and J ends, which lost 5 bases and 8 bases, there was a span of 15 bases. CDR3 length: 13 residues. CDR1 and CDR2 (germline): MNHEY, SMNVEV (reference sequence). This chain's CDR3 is CASSPSRVPGYTF. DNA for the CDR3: TGTGCCAGCAGTCCCTCAAGGGTTCCCGGCTACACCTTC.

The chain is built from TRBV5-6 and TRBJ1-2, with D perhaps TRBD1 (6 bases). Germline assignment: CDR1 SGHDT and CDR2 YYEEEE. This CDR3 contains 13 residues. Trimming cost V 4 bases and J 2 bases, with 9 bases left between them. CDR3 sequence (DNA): TGTGCCAGCAGCCCGGGACACAACTATGGCTACACCTTC. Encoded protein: CASSPGHNYGYTF.

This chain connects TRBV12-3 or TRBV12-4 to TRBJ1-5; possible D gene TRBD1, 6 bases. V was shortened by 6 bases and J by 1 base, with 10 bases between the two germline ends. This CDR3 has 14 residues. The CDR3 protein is CASRSTGSNQPQHF. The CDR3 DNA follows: TGTGCCAGCAGGTCTACAGGGAGCAATCAGCCCCAGCATTTT.

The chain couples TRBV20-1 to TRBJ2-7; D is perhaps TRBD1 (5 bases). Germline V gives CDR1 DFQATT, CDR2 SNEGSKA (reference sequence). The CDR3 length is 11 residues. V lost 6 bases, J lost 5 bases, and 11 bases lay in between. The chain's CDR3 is CSAQQQDEQYF. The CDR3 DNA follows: TGCAGTGCCCAGCAACAGGACGAGCAGTACTTC.

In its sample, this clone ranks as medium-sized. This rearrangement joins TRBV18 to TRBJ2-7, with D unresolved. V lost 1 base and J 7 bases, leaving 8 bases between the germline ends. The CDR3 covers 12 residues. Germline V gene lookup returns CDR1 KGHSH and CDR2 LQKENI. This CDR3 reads CASSPQLGEQYF. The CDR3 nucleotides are TGTGCCAGCTCACCACAACTTGGAGAGCAGTACTTC.

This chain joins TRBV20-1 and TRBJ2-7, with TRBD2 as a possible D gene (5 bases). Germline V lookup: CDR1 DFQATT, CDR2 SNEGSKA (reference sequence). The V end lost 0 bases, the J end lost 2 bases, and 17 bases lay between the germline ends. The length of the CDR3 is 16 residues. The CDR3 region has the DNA TGCAGTGCTAGAGAAAATCGAGCAGGAGGCACCTACGAGCAGTACTTC. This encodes CSARENRAGGTYEQYF.

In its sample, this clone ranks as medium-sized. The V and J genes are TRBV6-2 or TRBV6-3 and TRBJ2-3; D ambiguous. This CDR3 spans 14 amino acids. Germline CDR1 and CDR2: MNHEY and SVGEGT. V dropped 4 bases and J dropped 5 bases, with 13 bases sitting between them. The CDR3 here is CASSFRLGGDTQYF. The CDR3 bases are TGTGCCAGCAGTTTCCGACTCGGCGGAGATACGCAGTATTTT.

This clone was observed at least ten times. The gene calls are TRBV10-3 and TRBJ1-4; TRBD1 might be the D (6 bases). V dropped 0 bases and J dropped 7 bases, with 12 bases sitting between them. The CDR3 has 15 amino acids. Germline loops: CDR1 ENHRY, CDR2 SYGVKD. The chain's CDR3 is CAISESAQGGEKLFF. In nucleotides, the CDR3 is TGTGCCATCAGTGAGTCGGCACAGGGTGGTGAAAAACTGTTTTTT.

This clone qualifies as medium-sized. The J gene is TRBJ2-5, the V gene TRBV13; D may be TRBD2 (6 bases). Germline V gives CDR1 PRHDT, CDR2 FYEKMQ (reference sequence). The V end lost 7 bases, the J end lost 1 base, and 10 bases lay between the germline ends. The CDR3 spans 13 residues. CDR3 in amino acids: CASKRAFQETQYF. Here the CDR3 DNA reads TGTGCCAGCAAGCGGGCGTTCCAAGAGACCCAGTACTTC.

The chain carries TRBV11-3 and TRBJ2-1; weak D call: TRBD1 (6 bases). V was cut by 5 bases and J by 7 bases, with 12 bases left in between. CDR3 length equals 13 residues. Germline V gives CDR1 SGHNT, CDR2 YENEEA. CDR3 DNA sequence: TGTGCCAGCAGCCTTACTCAGGGGAATGAGCAGTTCTTC. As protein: CASSLTQGNEQFF. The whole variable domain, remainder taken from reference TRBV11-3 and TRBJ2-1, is EAGVVQSPRYKIIEKKQPVAFWCNPISGHNTLYWYLQNLGQGPELLIRYENEEAVDDSQLPKDRFSAERLKGVDSTLKIQPAELGDSAVYLCASSLTQGNEQFFGPGTRLTVL.

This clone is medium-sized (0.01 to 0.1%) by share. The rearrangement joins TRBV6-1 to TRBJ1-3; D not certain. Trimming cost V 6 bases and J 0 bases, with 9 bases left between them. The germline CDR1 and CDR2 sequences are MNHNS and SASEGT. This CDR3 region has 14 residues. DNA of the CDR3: TGTGCCAGCAGGTCCCTCGGCTCTGGAAACACCATATATTTT. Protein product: CASRSLGSGNTIYF.

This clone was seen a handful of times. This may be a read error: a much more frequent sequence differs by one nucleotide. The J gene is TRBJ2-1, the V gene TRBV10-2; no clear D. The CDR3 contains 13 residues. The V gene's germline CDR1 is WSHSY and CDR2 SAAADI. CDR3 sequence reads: CVSSVSSYNEQFF. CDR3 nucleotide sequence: TGCGTCAGCAGTGTCAGCTCCTACAATGAGCAGTTCTTC.

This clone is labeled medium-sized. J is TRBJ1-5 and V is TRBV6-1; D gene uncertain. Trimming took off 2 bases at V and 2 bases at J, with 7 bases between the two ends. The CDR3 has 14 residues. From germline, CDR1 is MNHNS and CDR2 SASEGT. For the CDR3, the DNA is TGTGCCAGCAGTGAAATGGGTGGCAATCAGCCCCAGCATTTT. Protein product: CASSEMGGNQPQHF.

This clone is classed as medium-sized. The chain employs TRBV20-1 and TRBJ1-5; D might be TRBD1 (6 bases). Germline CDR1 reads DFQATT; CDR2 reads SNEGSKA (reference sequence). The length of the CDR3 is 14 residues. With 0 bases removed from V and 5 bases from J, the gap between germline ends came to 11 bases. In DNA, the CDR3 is TGCAGTGCTAGAGAAGGGGGAGGGTATCAGCCCCAGCATTTT. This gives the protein CSAREGGGYQPQHF.

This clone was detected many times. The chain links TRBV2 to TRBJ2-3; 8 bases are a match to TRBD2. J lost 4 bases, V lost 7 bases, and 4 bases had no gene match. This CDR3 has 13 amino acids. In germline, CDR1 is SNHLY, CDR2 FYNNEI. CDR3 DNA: TGTGCCAGCACGGGGGGGGAATCAGATACGCAGTATTTT. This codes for CASTGGESDTQYF.